These 8 T cell receptor beta chains were sequenced from one sample in a study of cytomegalovirus exposure and HLA in healthy donors. The protocol was immunoSEQ multiplex PCR, while the TCRdb copy is restricted to in-frame clones and leaves out a portion. Of under 250,000 clones listed, around 86% are singletons. Sequences were obtained from PBMCs. These receptors originate from a woman aged 18 to 35 in good health and CMV-seropositive.

The chain employs TRBV15 and TRBJ2-1; unclear D gene. Germline V gene sequence: CDR1 LNHNV, CDR2 YYDKDF (reference sequence). The V and J ends lost 2 bases and 8 bases respectively, with 7 bases between them. The CDR3 totals 12 residues. CDR3 in DNA: TGTGCCACCAGCAGAATTATGTATGAGCAGTTCTTC. Translation gives CATSRIMYEQFF.

V gene TRBV18 combines with J gene TRBJ1-5; 7 bases agree with TRBD1. Germline CDR1 reads KGHSH; CDR2 reads LQKENI. The CDR3 runs to 14 residues. J was trimmed by 6 bases and V by 2 bases; bases with no gene match: 4. The CDR3 is CASSPGGGSQPQHF. CDR3 in DNA: TGTGCCAGCTCACCAGGAGGGGGCAGTCAGCCCCAGCATTTT.

The chain carries TRBV27 and TRBJ1-2; 8 nucleotides line up with TRBD1. Per germline, CDR1 MNHEY and CDR2 SMNVEV (reference sequence). The V and J ends lost 2 bases and 1 base, in that order; junction bases with no gene match: 9. There are 17 residues in the CDR3. CDR3 in DNA: TGTGCCAGCAGTTTAGGGTCGACAGGGGCGCTTAACTATGGCTACACCTTC. It encodes CASSLGSTGALNYGYTF.

V gene TRBV11-2 combines with J gene TRBJ2-1, with 7 bases aligning to TRBD2. Germline-derived CDR1 and CDR2 are SGHAT and FQNNGV. The CDR3 is 14 residues long. After removal of 4 bases from V and 9 bases from J, the junction contained 9 bases not matched to a gene. The CDR3 protein is CASSSWTSGGEQFF. CDR3 nucleotide sequence: TGTGCCAGCAGCTCTTGGACTAGTGGCGGTGAGCAGTTCTTC. The entire variable domain, with the rest obtained from reference TRBV11-2 and TRBJ2-1, is as follows: EAGVAQSPRYKIIEKRQSVAFWCNPISGHATLYWYQQILGQGPKLLIQFQNNGVVDDSQLPKDRFSAERLKGVDSTLKIQPAKLEDSAVYLCASSSWTSGGEQFFGPGTRLTVL.

The CDR3, as DNA: TGTGCCAGCAGTTTGTCACTAGCGGGAGGGTACGAGCAGTACTTC. It encodes CASSLSLAGGYEQYF. The chain combines TRBV27 with TRBJ2-7; 13 nucleotides align to TRBD2. The CDR3 has 15 residues. The V and J ends lost 3 bases and 4 bases, in that order; junction bases with no gene match: 3. Germline CDR1 and CDR2: MNHEY and SMNVEV (reference sequence).

The chain couples TRBV4-1 to TRBJ2-5; 7 positions match TRBD2. The germline gives CDR1 MGHRA, CDR2 YSYEKL. This CDR3 region has 15 residues. V was clipped by 4 bases and J by 1 base; unmatched bases: 6. CDR3 region: CASSLTPSGQETQYF. The CDR3 DNA follows: TGCGCCAGCAGCCTGACCCCTAGCGGCCAAGAGACCCAGTACTTC.

The chain uses TRBV30 and TRBJ2-3; D not resolved. This CDR3 has 12 residues. In germline, CDR1 is GTSNPN, CDR2 SVGIG (reference sequence). V was clipped by 2 bases and J by 6 bases, with 9 bases between them. Here the CDR3 DNA reads TGTGCCTGGAGTCAATCTACGGATACGCAGTATTTT. This gives the protein CAWSQSTDTQYF.

The V call is TRBV9, the J call TRBJ1-3; D uncertain. The V end was cut by 3 bases, the J end by 0 bases, with 7 bases between. Germline CDR1 reads SGDLS; CDR2 reads YYNGEE. The CDR3 is 14 residues long. CDR3 DNA sequence: TGTGCCAGCAGCGGATCGAGCTCTGGAAACACCATATATTTT. Its protein is CASSGSSSGNTIYF.